The clone carrying this T cell receptor beta chain was detected once. What it recognizes is unknown. Clones were sequenced by immunoSEQ multiplex PCR, and TCRdb holds only the in-frame ones, with some missing. The sample yields about 84,000 clones, 86% seen once. This sample was included in a study of T cell responses to AZD1222 COVID-19 vaccine. Findings of the study overall: CD4 TCRs linked to vaccination spanned spike, dominating at 160-218 and 743-854. Mostly white British, mostly female donors; authors suggested clonal diversity may be underestimated. Only a handful of people who got AZD1222 tested seropositive at baseline. Repertoires were obtained solely post-peak T cell response.

From germline, CDR1 is SGHTA and CDR2 FQGTGA. V lost 6 bases and J lost 0, with 15 bases in between. This CDR3 is built from 15 residues. This TCR was recovered from an adult who received the AZD1222 COVID-19 vaccine. V is TRBV7-3 and J is TRBJ2-7, with D tentatively TRBD2 (6 bases). The sequencing used peripheral blood, collected 28 days after the second AZD1222 dose. In DNA form, the CDR3 reads TGTGCCAGCAGGTTGCAGGGAGGAGGCTCCTACGAGCAGTACTTC. It translates to CASRLQGGGSYEQYF.